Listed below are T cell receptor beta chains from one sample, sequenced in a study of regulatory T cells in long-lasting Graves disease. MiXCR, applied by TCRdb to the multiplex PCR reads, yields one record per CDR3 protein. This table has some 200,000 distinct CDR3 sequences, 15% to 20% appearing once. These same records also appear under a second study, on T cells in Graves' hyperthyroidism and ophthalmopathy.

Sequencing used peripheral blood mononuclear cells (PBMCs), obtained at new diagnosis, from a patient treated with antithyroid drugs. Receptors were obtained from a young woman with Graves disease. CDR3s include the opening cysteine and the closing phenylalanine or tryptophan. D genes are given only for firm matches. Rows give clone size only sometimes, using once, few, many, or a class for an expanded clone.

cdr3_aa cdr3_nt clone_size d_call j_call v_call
CSARDSGGTALEAFF TGCAGTGCTAGAGATTCAGGGGGCACGGCCCTAGAAGCTTTCTTT many TRBD1 TRBJ1-1 TRBV20-1
CASSTQTGNYGYTF TGTGCCAGCAGTACCCAGACAGGGAACTATGGCTACACCTTC many TRBD1 TRBJ1-2 TRBV12-3/TRBV12-4
CASGISGSAEAQYF TGTGCCAGCGGGATTAGCGGGAGTGCAGAGGCCCAGTACTTC . TRBD2 TRBJ2-5 TRBV28
CAARGGKRGPSYEQYF TGTGCCGCCCGGGGGGGAAAGCGGGGCCCCTCCTACGAGCAGTACTTC many TRBD2 TRBJ2-7 TRBV28
CASSWSGAATEAFF TGTGCCAGCAGTTGGTCGGGGGCGGCCACTGAAGCTTTCTTT . . TRBJ1-1 TRBV6-5
CASSGSVDGYTF TGTGCCAGCAGTGGGTCGGTGGATGGCTACACCTTC many . TRBJ1-2 TRBV12-3/TRBV12-4
CASSHGGGYEKLFF TGTGCCAGCAGCCACGGGGGAGGGTATGAAAAACTGTTTTTT many . TRBJ1-4 TRBV3-1
CASSFRPDRRNQPQHF TGTGCCAGCAGTTTCCGGCCAGACCGTCGCAATCAGCCCCAGCATTTT many . TRBJ1-5 TRBV12-3/TRBV12-4
CASSPTWEGGPIAF TGTGCCAGCAGCCCTACCTGGGAGGGAGGGCCCATCGCCTTC . TRBD2 TRBJ2-7 TRBV9
CASSTPGAAGRARFEQYF TGTGCCAGCAGTACCCCTGGGGCCGCGGGCCGCGCCCGGTTCGAGCAGTACTTC . . TRBJ2-7 TRBV6-2/TRBV6-3
CASSPDPPTSGSLAGELLF TGTGCTAGCAGCCCCGATCCGCCTACTAGCGGGAGTCTCGCCGGGGAGCTGTTATTT . TRBD2 TRBJ2-2 TRBV7-7
CASSGYYYGYTF TGTGCCAGCAGTGGGTACTACTATGGCTACACCTTC many . TRBJ1-2 TRBV2
CASSLGALHYGYTF TGTGCCAGCAGTCTCGGGGCCTTACACTATGGCTACACCTTC many . TRBJ1-2 TRBV12-3/TRBV12-4
CASSSPKAGLTF TGTGCCAGCAGCTCACCCAAGGCAGGCCTTACCTTC many . TRBJ1-2 TRBV7-3
CASSAPPNTEAFF TGTGCCAGTAGTGCCCCCCCGAACACTGAAGCTTTCTTT few . TRBJ1-1 TRBV19
CASSLFGGGDQETQYF TGTGCCAGCAGCTTATTCGGCGGGGGGGACCAAGAGACCCAGTACTTC many TRBD2 TRBJ2-5 TRBV7-6
CASRPTSPYNEQFF TGTGCCAGCCGACCAACTAGCCCTTACAATGAGCAGTTCTTC many . TRBJ2-1 TRBV12-3/TRBV12-4
CASFRTGGNYGYTF TGTGCCAGTTTCCGGACAGGGGGAAACTATGGCTACACCTTC . TRBD1 TRBJ1-2 TRBV2
CSVHPIESSNQPQHF TGCAGCGTTCACCCGATTGAGTCTAGCAATCAGCCCCAGCATTTT few . TRBJ1-5 TRBV29-1
CAGRVHHNSPLHF TGTGCCGGGCGAGTTCACCATAATTCACCCCTCCACTTT many . TRBJ1-6 TRBV7-6